This TCR beta chain came from a study of T cells in Graves' hyperthyroidism and ophthalmopathy. CDR3 length: 15 residues. Germline trimming cut 8 bases from V and 2 bases from J; bases unmatched to any gene: 4. Germline loops: CDR1 SNHLY, CDR2 FYNNEI. At least ten counts were recorded for this clonotype. Amplified TCR beta CDR3 regions derived from RNA transcripts. With the HTBI primer set, the TCR CDR3 went through a first round of RT-PCR. TCRdb ran MiXCR on the multiplex PCR reads and lists one entry per CDR3 protein. The sample holds fewer than 600,000 distinct CDR3 sequences, 12% to 15% seen once. In patients aged 18 to 65, hyperthyroidism was newly diagnosed, with duration under 2 months.

The sequenced sample was blood. The receptor's source is a woman aged 40 to 50 with Graves' hyperthyroidism. The chain is built from TRBV2 and TRBJ2-1; 12 nucleotides match TRBD2. CDR3 loop: CASSRTSGAYNEQFF. DNA of the CDR3: TGTGCCAGCTCTAGGACTAGCGGGGCCTACAATGAGCAGTTCTTC.